This TCR beta chain was observed in a study of monozygotic twins with inflammatory bowel disease. Points from the study as a whole: The authors could not tell different T cell subtypes apart.

This CDR3 has 14 residues. Germline V gene data show CDR1 as DFQATT and CDR2 as SNEGSKA (reference sequence). As for this clonotype: No antigen is known for it.

Total RNA, at roughly 3.5 ug, went into every TCR library. UMIs that had a 6-nucleotide sample barcode were put in using template switching. From the 5' RACE reads, TCRdb lists one entry per CDR3 protein and no DNA. This specimen shows 200,000 to 250,000 distinct CDR3 sequences; the ten leading clones hold roughly 1.7%. The chain is built from TRBV20-1 and TRBJ2-3; no DNA is available, so the TRBD1 call from TCRdb remains unchecked. The sequencing sample was made of blood. The sequence was obtained from a human donor with ulcerative colitis or Crohn's disease, or a healthy co-twin of an affected twin (not recorded which). This CDR3 reads CSAPPGDGTDTQYF.